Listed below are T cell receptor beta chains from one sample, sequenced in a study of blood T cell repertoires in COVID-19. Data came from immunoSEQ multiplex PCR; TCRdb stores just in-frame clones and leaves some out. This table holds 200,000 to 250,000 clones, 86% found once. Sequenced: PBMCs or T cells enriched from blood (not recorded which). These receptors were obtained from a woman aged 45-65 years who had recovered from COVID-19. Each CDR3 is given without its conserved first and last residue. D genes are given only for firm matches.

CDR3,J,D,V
ASSTRQGTLLGNSPLH,TRBJ1-6,TRBD1,TRBV19
ASSSTGGRVEAF,TRBJ1-1,TRBD1,TRBV7-9
ASRGVLSQGANTEAF,TRBJ1-1,TRBD1,TRBV19
ASSERDRGVAEAF,TRBJ1-1,TRBD1,TRBV4-1
AISDLRDGYT,TRBJ1-2,-,TRBV10-3
ASSLDASSYEQY,TRBJ2-7,-,TRBV5-1
ASSENLATGYTYGYT,TRBJ1-2,TRBD1,TRBV9
ATSRDQQLNTEAF,TRBJ1-1,-,TRBV15
ASSPGQHGNTIY,TRBJ1-3,-,TRBV7-2
ASSLFWQGSTEAF,TRBJ1-1,-,TRBV28
ASSLAQSTDTQY,TRBJ2-3,-,TRBV5-1
ASSQVEGSQPQH,TRBJ1-5,-,TRBV4-1
ASSQDEGVGNTIY,TRBJ1-3,-,TRBV4-3
ASSRLGTSGGTDTQY,TRBJ2-3,TRBD2,TRBV19
ASSSTGGGTKYNEQF,TRBJ2-1,-,TRBV11-3
ASRLAGGFNSPLH,TRBJ1-6,TRBD1,TRBV2
ATSTEGAVGGYT,TRBJ1-2,-,TRBV15
ASSQDRPSGSETQY,TRBJ2-5,TRBD2,TRBV4-2
AWRGRAQGQY,TRBJ2-7,-,TRBV30
ASSGAPQGYTDTQY,TRBJ2-3,-,TRBV9
ASSFSSQYEQY,TRBJ2-7,-,TRBV12-3/TRBV12-4
ASSLTSVMSSYNEQF,TRBJ2-1,TRBD2,TRBV5-5
ASSLSVVESYEQY,TRBJ2-7,-,TRBV7-8
ASRRGLGSDTQY,TRBJ2-3,-,TRBV6-5
ASSPDTNYGYT,TRBJ1-2,-,TRBV18
ASSFRGYT,TRBJ1-2,-,TRBV11-2
ASSRLQAWDYGYT,TRBJ1-2,-,TRBV28
ASSVHSSGNTIY,TRBJ1-3,-,TRBV9
ASSGRRRKGSYEQY,TRBJ2-7,-,TRBV28
ASSRTGDRNTGELF,TRBJ2-2,TRBD1,TRBV4-3
ASSPHLSGASYEQY,TRBJ2-7,TRBD2,TRBV7-7
ASSLAGDRNHEQY,TRBJ2-7,TRBD1,TRBV13
STQGQPVGYT,TRBJ1-2,-,TRBV29-1
ASSLTYEQY,TRBJ2-7,-,TRBV7-2
ASSFGRGNEKLF,TRBJ1-4,-,TRBV27